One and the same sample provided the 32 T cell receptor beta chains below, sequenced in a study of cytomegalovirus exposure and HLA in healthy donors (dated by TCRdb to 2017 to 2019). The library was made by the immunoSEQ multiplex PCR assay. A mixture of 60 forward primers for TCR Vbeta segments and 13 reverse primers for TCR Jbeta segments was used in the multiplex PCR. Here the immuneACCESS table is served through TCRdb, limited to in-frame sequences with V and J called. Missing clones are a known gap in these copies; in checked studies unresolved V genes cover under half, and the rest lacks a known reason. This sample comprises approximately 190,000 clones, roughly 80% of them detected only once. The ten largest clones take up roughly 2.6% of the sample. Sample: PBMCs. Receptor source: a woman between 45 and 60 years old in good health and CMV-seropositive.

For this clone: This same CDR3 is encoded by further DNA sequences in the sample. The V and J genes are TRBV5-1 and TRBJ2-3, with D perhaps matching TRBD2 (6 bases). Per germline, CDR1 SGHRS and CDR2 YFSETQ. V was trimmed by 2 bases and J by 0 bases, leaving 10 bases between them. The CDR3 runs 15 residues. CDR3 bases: TGCGCCAGCAGCTTTAGCGGATCTAGCACAGATACGCAGTATTTT. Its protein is CASSFSGSSTDTQYF.

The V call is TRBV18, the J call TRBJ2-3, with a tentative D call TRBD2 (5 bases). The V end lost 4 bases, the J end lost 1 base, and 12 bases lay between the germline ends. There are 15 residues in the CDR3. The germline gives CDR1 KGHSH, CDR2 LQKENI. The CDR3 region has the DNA TGTGCCAGCTCACAGGGAGTCTCTGGCACAGATACGCAGTATTTT. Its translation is CASSQGVSGTDTQYF.

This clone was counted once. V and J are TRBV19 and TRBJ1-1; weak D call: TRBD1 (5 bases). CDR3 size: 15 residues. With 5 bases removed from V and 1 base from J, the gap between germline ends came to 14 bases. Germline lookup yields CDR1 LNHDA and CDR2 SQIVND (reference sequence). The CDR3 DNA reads TGTGCCAGTAGTCTTTCAGGGCGGAAGAACACTGAAGCTTTCTTT. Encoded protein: CASSLSGRKNTEAFF. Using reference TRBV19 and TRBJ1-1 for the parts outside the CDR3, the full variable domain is DGGITQSPKYLFRKEGQNVTLSCEQNLNHDAMYWYRQDPGQGLRLIYYSQIVNDFQKGDIAEGYSVSREKKESFPLTVTSAQKNPTAFYLCASSLSGRKNTEAFFGQGTRLTVV.

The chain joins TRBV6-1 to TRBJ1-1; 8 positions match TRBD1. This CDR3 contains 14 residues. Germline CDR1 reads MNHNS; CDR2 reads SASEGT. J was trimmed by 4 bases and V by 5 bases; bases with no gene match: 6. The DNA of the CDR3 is TGTGCCAGCAGTTATGTTGGACAGGGCACTGAAGCTTTCTTT. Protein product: CASSYVGQGTEAFF.

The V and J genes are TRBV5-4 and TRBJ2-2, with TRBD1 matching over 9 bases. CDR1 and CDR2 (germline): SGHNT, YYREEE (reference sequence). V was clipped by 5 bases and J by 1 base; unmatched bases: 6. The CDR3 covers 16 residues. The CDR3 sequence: CASSSTGGGNTGELFF. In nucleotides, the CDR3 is TGTGCCAGCAGTTCTACAGGGGGCGGGAACACCGGGGAGCTGTTTTTT.

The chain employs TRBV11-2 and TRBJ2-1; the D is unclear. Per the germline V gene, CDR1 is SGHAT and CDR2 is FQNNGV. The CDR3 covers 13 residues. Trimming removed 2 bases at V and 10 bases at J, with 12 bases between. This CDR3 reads CASSLSRGGEQFF. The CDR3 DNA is TGTGCCAGCAGCTTAAGTCGAGGTGGCGAGCAGTTCTTC. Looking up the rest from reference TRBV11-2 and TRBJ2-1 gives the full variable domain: EAGVAQSPRYKIIEKRQSVAFWCNPISGHATLYWYQQILGQGPKLLIQFQNNGVVDDSQLPKDRFSAERLKGVDSTLKIQPAKLEDSAVYLCASSLSRGGEQFFGPGTRLTVL.

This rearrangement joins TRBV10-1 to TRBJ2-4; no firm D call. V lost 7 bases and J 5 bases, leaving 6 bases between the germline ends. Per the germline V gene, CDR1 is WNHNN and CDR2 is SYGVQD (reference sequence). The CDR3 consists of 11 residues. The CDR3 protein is CASNNENIQYF. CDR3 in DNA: TGCGCCAGCAACAATGAAAACATTCAGTACTTC.

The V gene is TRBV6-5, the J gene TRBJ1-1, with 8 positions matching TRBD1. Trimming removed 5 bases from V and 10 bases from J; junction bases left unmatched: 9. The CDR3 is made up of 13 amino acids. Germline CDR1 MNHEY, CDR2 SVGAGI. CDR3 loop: CASSPDRGKRAFF. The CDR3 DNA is TGTGCCAGCAGTCCAGACAGGGGTAAGAGAGCTTTCTTT.

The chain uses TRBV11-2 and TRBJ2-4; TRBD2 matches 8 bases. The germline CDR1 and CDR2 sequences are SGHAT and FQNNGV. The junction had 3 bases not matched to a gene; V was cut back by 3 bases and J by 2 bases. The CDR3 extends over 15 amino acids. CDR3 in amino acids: CASSFTGGSKNIQYF. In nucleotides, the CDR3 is TGTGCCAGCAGCTTTACGGGGGGGTCCAAAAACATTCAGTACTTC.

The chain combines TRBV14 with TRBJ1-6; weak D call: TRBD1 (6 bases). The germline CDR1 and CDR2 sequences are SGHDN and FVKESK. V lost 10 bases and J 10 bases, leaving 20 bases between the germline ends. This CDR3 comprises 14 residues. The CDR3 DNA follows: TGTGCCACTTCGGCCAGGGGAGTTGGGTCACCCCTCCACTTT. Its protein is CATSARGVGSPLHF.

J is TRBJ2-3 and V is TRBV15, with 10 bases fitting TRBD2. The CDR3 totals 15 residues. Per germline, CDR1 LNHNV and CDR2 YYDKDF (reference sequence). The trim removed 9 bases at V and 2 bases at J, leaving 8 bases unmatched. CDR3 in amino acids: CATGGTSETTDTQYF. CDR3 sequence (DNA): TGTGCCACGGGAGGGACTAGCGAGACCACAGATACGCAGTATTTT.

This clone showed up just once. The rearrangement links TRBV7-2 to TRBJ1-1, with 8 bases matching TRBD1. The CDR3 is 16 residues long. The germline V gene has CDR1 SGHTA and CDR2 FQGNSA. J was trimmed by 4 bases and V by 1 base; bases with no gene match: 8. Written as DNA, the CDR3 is TGTGCCAGCAGCTTAGAGGGGACAGGCCTGGGCACTGAAGCTTTCTTT. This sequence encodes CASSLEGTGLGTEAFF.

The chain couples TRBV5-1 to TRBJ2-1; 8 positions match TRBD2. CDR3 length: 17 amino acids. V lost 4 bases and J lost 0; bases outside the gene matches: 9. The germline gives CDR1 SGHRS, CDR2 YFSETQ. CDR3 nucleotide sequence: TGCGCCAGCAGCGCCCTACTAGCGGACCCCTCCTACAATGAGCAGTTCTTC. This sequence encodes CASSALLADPSYNEQFF.

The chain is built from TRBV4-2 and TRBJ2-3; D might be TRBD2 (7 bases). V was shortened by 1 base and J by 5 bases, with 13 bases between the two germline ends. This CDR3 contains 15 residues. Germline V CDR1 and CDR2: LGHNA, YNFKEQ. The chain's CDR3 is CASSQGGGALDTQYF. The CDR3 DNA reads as TGTGCCAGCAGCCAAGGTGGGGGGGCATTAGATACGCAGTATTTT.

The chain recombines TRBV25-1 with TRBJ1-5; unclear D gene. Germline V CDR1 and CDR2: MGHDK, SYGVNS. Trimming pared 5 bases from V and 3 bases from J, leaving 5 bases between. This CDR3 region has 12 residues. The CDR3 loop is CASSTYNQPQHF. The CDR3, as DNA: TGTGCCAGCAGTACCTACAATCAGCCCCAGCATTTT.

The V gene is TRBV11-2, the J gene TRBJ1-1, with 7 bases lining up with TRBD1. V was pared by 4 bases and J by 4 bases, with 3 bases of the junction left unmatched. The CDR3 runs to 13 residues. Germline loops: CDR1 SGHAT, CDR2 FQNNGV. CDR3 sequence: CASSYGQVTEAFF. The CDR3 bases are TGTGCCAGCAGCTATGGACAGGTCACTGAAGCTTTCTTT.

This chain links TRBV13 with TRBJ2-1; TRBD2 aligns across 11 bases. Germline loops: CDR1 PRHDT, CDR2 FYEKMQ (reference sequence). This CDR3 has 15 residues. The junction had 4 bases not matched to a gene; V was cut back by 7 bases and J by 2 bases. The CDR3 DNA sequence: TGTGCCAGCACCTTGGGACTAGCGGCCTACAATGAGCAGTTCTTC. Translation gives CASTLGLAAYNEQFF.

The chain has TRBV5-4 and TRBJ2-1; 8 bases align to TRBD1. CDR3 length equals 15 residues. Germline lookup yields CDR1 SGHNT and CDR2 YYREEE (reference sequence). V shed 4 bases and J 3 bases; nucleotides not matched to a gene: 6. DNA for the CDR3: TGTGCCAGCAGCGATGGACAGGGAGACTACAATGAGCAGTTCTTC. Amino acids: CASSDGQGDYNEQFF.

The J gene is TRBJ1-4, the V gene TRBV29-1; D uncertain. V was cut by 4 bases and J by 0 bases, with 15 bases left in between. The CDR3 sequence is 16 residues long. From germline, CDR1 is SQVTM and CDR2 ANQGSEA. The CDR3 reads CSVATTVQATNEKLFF. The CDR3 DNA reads TGCAGCGTTGCCACCACCGTTCAGGCAACTAATGAAAAACTGTTTTTT.

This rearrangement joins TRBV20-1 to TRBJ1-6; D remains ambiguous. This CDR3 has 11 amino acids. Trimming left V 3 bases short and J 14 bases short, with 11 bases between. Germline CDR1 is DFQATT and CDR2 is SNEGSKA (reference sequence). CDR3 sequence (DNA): TGCAGTGCTAGTAGGCAGGCTGCCCTCCACTTT. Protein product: CSASRQAALHF.

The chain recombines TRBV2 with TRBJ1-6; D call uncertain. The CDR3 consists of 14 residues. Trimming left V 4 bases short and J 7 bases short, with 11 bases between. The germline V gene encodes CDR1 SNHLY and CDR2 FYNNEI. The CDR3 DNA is TGTGCCAGCAGTGGTCCGGGAGAAAATTCACCCCTCCACTTT. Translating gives CASSGPGENSPLHF.

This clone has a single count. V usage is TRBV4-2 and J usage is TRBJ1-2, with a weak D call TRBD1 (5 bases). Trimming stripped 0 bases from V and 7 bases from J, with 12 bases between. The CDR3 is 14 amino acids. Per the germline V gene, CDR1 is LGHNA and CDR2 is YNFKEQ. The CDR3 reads CASSQDRGRAGYTF. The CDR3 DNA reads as TGTGCCAGCAGCCAAGATCGGGGGAGAGCTGGCTACACCTTC.

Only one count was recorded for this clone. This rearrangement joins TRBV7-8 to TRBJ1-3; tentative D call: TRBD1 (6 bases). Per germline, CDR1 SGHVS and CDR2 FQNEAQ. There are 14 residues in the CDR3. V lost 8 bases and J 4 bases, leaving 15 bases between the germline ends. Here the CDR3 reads CASFSPGDGNTIYF. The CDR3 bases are TGTGCCAGCTTTTCTCCAGGGGACGGAAACACCATATATTTT. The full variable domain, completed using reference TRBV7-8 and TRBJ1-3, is GAGVSQSPRYKVAKRGQDVALRCDPISGHVSLFWYQQALGQGPEFLTYFQNEAQLDKSGLPSDRFFAERPEGSVSTLKIQRTQQEDSAVYLCASFSPGDGNTIYFGEGSWLTVV.

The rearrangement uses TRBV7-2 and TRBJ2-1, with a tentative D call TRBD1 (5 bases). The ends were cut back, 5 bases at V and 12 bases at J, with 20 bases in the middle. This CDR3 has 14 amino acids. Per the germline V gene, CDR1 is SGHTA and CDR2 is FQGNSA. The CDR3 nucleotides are TGTGCCAGCAGCACAGGAATACTCTCGTCTGGGCAGTTCTTC. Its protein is CASSTGILSSGQFF.

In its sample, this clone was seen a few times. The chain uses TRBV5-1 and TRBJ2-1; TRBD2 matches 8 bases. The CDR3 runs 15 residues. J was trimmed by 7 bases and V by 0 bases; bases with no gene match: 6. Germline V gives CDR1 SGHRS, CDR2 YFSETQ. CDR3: CASSLVAGNRNEQFF. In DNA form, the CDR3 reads TGCGCCAGCAGCTTGGTAGCGGGGAACAGGAATGAGCAGTTCTTC.

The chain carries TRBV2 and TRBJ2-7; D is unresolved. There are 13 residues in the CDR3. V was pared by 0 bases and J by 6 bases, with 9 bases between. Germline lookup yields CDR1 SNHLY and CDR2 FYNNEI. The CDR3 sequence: CASSEAQAPEQYF. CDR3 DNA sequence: TGTGCCAGCAGTGAAGCGCAGGCACCCGAGCAGTACTTC.

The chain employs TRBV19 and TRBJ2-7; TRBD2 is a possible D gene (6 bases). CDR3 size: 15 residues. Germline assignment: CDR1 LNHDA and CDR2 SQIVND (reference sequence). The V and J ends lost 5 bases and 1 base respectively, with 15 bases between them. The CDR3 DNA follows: TGTGCCAGTAGTGAGGGACTGGACCCTTCCTACGAGCAGTACTTC. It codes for CASSEGLDPSYEQYF.

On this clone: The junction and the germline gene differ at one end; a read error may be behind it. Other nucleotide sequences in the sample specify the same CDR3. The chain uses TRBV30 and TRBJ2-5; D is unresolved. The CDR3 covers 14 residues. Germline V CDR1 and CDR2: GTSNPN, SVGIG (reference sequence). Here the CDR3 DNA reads TGCGCCTGGAGTGTATCGGGTGTAACGGAGACCCAGTACTTC. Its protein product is CAWSVSGVTETQYF.

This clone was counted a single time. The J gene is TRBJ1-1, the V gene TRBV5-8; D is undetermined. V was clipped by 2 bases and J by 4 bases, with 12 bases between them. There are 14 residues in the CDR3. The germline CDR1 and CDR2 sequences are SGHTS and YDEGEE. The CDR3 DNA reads TGTGCCAGCAGCTTCTTGGCGGGAACCACTGAAGCTTTCTTT. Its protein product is CASSFLAGTTEAFF.

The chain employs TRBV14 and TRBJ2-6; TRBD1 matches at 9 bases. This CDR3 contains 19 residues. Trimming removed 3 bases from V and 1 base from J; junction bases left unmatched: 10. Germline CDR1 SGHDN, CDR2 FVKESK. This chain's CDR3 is CASSQNRGRTPSGANVLTF. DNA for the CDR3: TGTGCCAGCAGCCAGAACAGGGGGCGTACTCCTTCTGGGGCCAACGTCCTGACTTTC.

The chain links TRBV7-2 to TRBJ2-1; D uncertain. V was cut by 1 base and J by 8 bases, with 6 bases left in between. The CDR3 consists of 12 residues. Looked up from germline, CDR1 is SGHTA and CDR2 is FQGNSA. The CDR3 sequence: CASSLGADEQFF. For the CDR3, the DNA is TGTGCCAGCAGCTTAGGGGCAGATGAGCAGTTCTTC.

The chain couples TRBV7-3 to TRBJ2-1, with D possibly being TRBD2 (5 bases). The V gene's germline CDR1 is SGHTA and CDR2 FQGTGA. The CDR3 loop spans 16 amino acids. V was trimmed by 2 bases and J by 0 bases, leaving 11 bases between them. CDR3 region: CASSLYPGSSYNEQFF. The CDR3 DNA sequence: TGTGCCAGCAGCTTATATCCGGGAAGCTCCTACAATGAGCAGTTCTTC.